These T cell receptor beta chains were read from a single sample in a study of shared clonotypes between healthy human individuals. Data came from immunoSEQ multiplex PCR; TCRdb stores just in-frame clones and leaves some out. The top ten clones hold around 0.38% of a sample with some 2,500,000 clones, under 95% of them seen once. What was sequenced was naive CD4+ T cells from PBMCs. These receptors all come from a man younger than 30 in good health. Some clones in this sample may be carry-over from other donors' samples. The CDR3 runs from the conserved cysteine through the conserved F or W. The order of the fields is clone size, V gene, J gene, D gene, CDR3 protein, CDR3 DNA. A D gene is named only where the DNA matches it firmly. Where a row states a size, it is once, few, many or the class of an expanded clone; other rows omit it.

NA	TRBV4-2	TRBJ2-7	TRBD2	CASSHQTSGSGYEQYF	TGTGCCAGCAGCCACCAGACTAGCGGGAGCGGGTACGAGCAGTACTTC
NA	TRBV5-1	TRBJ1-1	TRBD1	CASGDRQGPNTEAFF	TGCGCCAGCGGGGACCGACAGGGGCCGAACACTGAAGCTTTCTTT
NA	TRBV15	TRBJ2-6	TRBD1	CATSRNRDSASGANVLTF	TGTGCCACCAGCAGAAACCGGGACAGCGCTTCTGGGGCCAACGTCCTGACTTTC
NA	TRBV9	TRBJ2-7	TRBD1	CASSVGQGTYEQYF	TGTGCCAGCAGCGTAGGACAGGGAACCTACGAGCAGTACTTC
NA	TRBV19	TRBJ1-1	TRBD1	CASSWTGLGGAFF	TGTGCCAGCAGTTGGACAGGGTTAGGGGGAGCTTTCTTT
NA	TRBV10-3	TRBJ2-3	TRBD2	CAISGSSGPTDTQYF	TGTGCCATCAGTGGATCTAGCGGGCCCACAGATACGCAGTATTTT
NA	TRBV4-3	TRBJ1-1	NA	CASSQILGVNTEAFF	TGCGCCAGCAGCCAGATATTAGGGGTGAACACTGAAGCTTTCTTT
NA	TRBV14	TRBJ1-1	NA	CASSQALGPTGEAFF	TGTGCCAGCAGCCAAGCTCTGGGCCCCACGGGTGAAGCTTTCTTT
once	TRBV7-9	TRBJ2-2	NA	CASSPRVRQGYTGELFF	TGTGCCAGCAGCCCCCGGGTTCGGCAGGGGTACACCGGGGAGCTGTTTTTT
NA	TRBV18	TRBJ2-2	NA	CASSPLISGELFF	TGTGCCAGCTCACCACTGATTTCCGGGGAGCTGTTTTTT
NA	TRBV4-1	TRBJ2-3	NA	CASSQAGTQSLYTQYF	TGCGCCAGCAGCCAAGCCGGGACTCAAAGTTTGTATACGCAGTATTTT
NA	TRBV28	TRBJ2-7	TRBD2	CASSQWGGSYEQYF	TGTGCCAGCAGCCAATGGGGGGGTTCGTACGAGCAGTACTTC
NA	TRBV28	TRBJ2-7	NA	CASSLVVGLQYF	TGTGCCAGCAGTTTAGTCGTGGGGCTGCAGTACTTC
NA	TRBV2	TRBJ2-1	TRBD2	CAPGFGWGGSYNEQFF	TGTGCCCCGGGATTCGGGTGGGGGGGATCCTACAATGAGCAGTTCTTC
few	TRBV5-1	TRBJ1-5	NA	CASSSWVDQPQHF	TGCGCCAGCAGTTCGTGGGTAGATCAGCCCCAGCATTTT
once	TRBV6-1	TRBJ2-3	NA	CASSVQYLRTDTQYF	TGTGCCAGCAGTGTTCAATATCTGCGCACAGATACGCAGTATTTT
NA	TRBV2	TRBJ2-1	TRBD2	CASNGLAGYNEQFF	TGTGCCAGCAACGGACTAGCGGGTTACAATGAGCAGTTCTTC
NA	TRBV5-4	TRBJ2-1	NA	CASSPSQGTGSYNEQFF	TGTGCCAGCAGCCCCTCCCAGGGGACGGGCTCCTACAATGAGCAGTTCTTC
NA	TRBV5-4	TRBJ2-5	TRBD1	CASSLGTAQETQYF	TGTGCCAGCAGCCTAGGGACAGCACAAGAGACCCAGTACTTC
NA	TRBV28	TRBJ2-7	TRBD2	CASSSLRTSGYEQYF	TGTGCCAGCAGTTCCCTCCGGACTAGCGGTTACGAGCAGTACTTC
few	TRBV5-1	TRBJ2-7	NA	CASSLVEGTYEQYF	TGCGCCAGCAGCTTGGTGGAGGGTACCTACGAGCAGTACTTC
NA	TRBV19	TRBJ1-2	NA	CASSRDTFNYGYTF	TGTGCCAGTAGTCGGGACACCTTTAACTATGGCTACACCTTC
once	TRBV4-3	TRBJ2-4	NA	CASSPAVVAKNIQYF	TGCGCCAGCAGCCCGGCCGTGGTAGCCAAAAACATTCAGTACTTC
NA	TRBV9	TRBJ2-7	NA	CASSPEGRWSYEQYF	TGTGCCAGCAGCCCGGAAGGGAGATGGTCCTACGAGCAGTACTTC
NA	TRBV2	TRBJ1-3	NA	CASMADPGNTIYF	TGTGCCAGCATGGCAGATCCTGGAAACACCATATATTTT
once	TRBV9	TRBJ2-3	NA	CASSEGRSLGTDTQYF	TGTGCCAGCAGCGAAGGACGGTCTTTGGGCACAGATACGCAGTATTTT
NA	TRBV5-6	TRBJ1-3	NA	CASSLGRSGNTIYF	TGTGCCAGCAGCTTGGGGCGATCTGGAAACACCATATATTTT
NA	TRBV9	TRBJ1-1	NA	CASSVGGDSTEAFF	TGTGCCAGCAGCGTAGGCGGGGATAGCACTGAAGCTTTCTTT
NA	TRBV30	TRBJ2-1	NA	CAWSAYNEQFF	TGTGCCTGGAGCGCTTACAATGAGCAGTTCTTC
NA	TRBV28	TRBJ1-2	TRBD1	CASSLFRTGEADYGYTF	TGTGCCAGCAGTTTATTTCGGACAGGGGAGGCGGACTATGGCTACACCTTC
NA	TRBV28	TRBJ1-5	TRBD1	CASSTRQGGQPQHF	TGTGCCAGCAGTACAAGACAGGGTGGGCAGCCCCAGCATTTT
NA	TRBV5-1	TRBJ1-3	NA	CASSLESGLGNTIYF	TGCGCCAGCAGCTTGGAGTCAGGTCTGGGAAACACCATATATTTT
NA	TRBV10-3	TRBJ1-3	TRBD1	CAINEAQGDGNTIYF	TGTGCCATCAATGAAGCCCAGGGGGACGGAAACACCATATATTTT
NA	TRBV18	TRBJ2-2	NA	CASSPTGLGTGELFF	TGTGCCAGCTCACCCACAGGGTTGGGCACCGGGGAGCTGTTTTTT
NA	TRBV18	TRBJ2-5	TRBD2	CASSSLAGAQETQYF	TGTGCCAGCTCATCCCTAGCGGGAGCCCAAGAGACCCAGTACTTC
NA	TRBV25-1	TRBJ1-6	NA	CASSGTVGSPLHF	TGTGCCAGCAGTGGAACGGTCGGGTCACCCCTCCACTTT
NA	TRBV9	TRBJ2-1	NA	CASSVVMGEQFF	TGTGCCAGCAGCGTAGTCATGGGTGAGCAGTTCTTC
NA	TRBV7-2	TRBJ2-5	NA	CASSPRYGEETQYF	TGTGCCAGCAGCCCGCGATACGGGGAAGAGACCCAGTACTTC
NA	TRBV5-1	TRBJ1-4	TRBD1	CASSLDPGQGSGKLFF	TGCGCCAGCAGTCTAGATCCGGGACAGGGGAGCGGAAAACTGTTTTTT
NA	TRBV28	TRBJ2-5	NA	CASSTGYQETQYF	TGTGCCAGCAGTACGGGGTACCAAGAGACCCAGTACTTC
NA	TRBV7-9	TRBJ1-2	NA	CASSLAPQARFGGYTF	TGTGCCAGCAGCTTAGCCCCACAGGCGCGTTTCGGTGGCTACACCTTC
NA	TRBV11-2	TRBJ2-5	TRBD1	CASSPRAAGRTGGTQYF	TGTGCCAGCAGCCCAAGGGCAGCGGGACGGACAGGGGGGACCCAGTACTTC
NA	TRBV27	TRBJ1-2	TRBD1	CASSLTGGTPTNYGYTF	TGTGCCAGCAGTTTGACAGGGGGAACTCCGACTAACTATGGCTACACCTTC